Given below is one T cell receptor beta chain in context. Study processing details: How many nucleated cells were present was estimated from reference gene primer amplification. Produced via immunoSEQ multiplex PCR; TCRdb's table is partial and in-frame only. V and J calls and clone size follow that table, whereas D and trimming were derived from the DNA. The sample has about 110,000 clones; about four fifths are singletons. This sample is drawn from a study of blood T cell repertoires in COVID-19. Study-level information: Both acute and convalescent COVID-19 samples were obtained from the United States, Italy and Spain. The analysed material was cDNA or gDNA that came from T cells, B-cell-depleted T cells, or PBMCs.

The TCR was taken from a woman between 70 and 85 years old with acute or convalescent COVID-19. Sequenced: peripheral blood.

This chain's CDR3 is CASSIAGQRGTEAFF. For the CDR3, the DNA is TGTGCCAGTAGTATAGCAGGCCAAAGGGGCACTGAAGCTTTCTTT. The chain couples TRBV19 to TRBJ1-1, with D maybe TRBD1 (5 bases). CDR3 length equals 15 residues. Germline-derived CDR1 and CDR2 are LNHDA and SQIVND (reference sequence). Trimming took off 1 base at V and 4 bases at J, with 13 bases between the two ends.